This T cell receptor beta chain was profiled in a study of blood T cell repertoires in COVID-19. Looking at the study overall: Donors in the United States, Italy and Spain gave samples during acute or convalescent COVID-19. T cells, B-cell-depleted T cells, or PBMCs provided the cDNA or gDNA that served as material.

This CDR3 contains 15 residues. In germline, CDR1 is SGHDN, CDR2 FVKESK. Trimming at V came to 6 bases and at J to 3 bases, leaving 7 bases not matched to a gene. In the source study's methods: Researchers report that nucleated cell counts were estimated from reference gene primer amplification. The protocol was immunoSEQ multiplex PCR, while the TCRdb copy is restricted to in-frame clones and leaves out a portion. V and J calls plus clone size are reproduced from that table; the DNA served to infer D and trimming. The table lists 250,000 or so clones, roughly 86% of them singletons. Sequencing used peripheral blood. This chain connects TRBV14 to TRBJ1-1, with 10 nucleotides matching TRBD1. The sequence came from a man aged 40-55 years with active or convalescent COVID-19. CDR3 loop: CASSRGDRGHTEAFF. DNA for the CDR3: TGTGCCAGCAGTCGAGGTGACAGGGGGCACACTGAAGCTTTCTTT.